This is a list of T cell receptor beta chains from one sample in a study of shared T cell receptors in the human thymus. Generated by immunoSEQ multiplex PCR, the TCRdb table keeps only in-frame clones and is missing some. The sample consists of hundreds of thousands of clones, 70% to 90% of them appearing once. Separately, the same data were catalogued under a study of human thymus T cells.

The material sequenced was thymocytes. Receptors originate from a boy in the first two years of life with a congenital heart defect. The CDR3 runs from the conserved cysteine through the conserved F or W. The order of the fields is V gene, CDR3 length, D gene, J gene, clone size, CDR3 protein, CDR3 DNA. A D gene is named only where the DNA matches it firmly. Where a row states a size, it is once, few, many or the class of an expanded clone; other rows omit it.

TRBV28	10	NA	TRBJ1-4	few	CATTGEKLFF	TGTGCCACAACTGGTGAAAAACTGTTTTTT
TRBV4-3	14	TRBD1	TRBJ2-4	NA	CASSQDGGQGTQYF	TGCGCCAGCAGCCAAGACGGGGGACAGGGGACTCAGTACTTC
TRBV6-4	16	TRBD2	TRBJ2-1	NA	CASSATAGGNYNEQFF	TGTGCCAGCAGTGCCACAGCGGGGGGGAATTACAATGAGCAGTTCTTC
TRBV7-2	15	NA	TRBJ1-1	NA	CASSLTPGWHTEAFF	TGTGCCAGCAGCTTAACCCCGGGTTGGCACACTGAAGCTTTCTTT
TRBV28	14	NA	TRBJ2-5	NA	CASSLLDAEETQYF	TGTGCCAGCAGTTTACTTGACGCGGAGGAGACCCAGTACTTC
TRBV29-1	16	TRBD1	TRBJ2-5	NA	CSVERYGTGQKETQYF	TGCAGCGTTGAACGCTACGGGACAGGACAAAAAGAGACCCAGTACTTC
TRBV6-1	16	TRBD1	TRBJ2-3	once	CASSDLRDRVSDTQYF	TGTGCCAGCAGTGATCTTCGAGACAGGGTCTCAGATACGCAGTATTTT
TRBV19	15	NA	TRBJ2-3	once	CASSTGVGVADTQYF	TGTGCCAGTAGTACGGGGGTTGGCGTGGCAGATACGCAGTATTTT
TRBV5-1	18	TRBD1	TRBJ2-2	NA	CASSYRFRDRGRTGELFF	TGCGCCAGCAGCTATCGCTTCCGGGACAGGGGGCGTACCGGGGAGCTGTTTTTT
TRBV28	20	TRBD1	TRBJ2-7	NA	CASSPFWSGRQGLGWYEQYF	TGTGCCAGCAGCCCTTTTTGGAGCGGAAGACAGGGTCTGGGGTGGTACGAGCAGTACTTC
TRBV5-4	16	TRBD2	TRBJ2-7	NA	CASSPGLAGGNYEQYF	TGTGCCAGCAGCCCCGGACTAGCGGGGGGGAACTACGAGCAGTACTTC
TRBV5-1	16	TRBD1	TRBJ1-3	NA	CASSLRQGHSGNTIYF	TGCGCCAGCAGCTTGAGACAGGGGCACTCTGGAAACACCATATATTTT
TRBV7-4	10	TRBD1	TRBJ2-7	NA	CASSNGQGVF	TGTGCCAGCAGCAACGGACAGGGCGTATTC
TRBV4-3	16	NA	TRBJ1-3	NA	CASSQETDMTGNTIYF	TGCGCCAGCAGCCAAGAAACAGATATGACTGGAAACACCATATATTTT
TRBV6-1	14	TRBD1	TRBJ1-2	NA	CASSAGGENYGYTF	TGTGCCAGCAGTGCAGGGGGTGAAAACTATGGCTACACCTTC
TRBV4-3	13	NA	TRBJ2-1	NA	CASSQGGGNEQFF	TGCGCCAGCAGCCAAGGAGGGGGCAATGAGCAGTTCTTC
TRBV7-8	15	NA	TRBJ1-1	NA	CASSLEEGVNTEAFF	TGTGCCAGCAGCTTAGAAGAAGGGGTGAACACTGAAGCTTTCTTT
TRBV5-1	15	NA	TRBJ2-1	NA	CASSLGQESDNEQFF	TGCGCCAGCAGCTTGGGACAGGAATCCGACAATGAGCAGTTCTTC
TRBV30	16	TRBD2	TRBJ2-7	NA	CAWTSGSGEESYEQYF	TGTGCCTGGACTAGCGGGAGCGGAGAGGAGTCGTACGAGCAGTACTTC
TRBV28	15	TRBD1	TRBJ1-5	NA	CASRPGQGNNQPQHF	TGTGCCAGCAGACCCGGACAGGGGAACAATCAGCCCCAGCATTTT
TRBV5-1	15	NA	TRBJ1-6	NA	CASSLSGGSRSPLHF	TGCGCCAGCAGCCTCTCCGGGGGTTCTAGGTCACCCCTCCACTTT
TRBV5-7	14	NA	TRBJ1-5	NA	CASSLIGTNQPQHF	TGTGCCAGCAGCTTGATCGGTACGAATCAGCCCCAGCATTTT
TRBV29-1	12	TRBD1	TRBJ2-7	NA	CSAGDSSYEQYF	TGCAGCGCCGGGGACAGCTCCTACGAGCAGTACTTC
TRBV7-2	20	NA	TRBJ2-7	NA	CASSLASWPFEGIGGSEQYF	TGTGCCAGCAGCTTAGCTTCTTGGCCGTTTGAAGGGATCGGGGGATCCGAGCAGTACTTC
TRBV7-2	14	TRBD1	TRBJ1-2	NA	CASSRTGAGYGYTF	TGTGCCAGCAGCAGGACAGGGGCAGGCTATGGCTACACCTTC
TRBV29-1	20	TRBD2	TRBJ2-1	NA	CSVDPLYRRLDGGGPNEQFF	TGCAGCGTTGATCCCCTCTACCGCAGGTTAGACGGGGGAGGGCCCAATGAGCAGTTCTTC
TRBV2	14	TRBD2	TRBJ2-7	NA	CASSASGSSYEQYF	TGTGCCAGCAGTGCTAGCGGGAGCTCCTACGAGCAGTACTTC
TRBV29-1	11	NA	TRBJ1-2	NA	CSVAGNYGYTF	TGCAGCGTCGCCGGTAACTATGGCTACACCTTC
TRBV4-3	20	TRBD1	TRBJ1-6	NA	CASSQEWAQETGASHSPLHF	TGCGCCAGCAGCCAAGAATGGGCCCAGGAGACAGGGGCCAGCCATTCACCCCTCCACTTT
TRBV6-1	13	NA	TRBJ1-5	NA	CASRGRGNQPQHF	TGTGCCAGCAGGGGCAGGGGAAATCAGCCCCAGCATTTT
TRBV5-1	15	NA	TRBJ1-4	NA	CASKSSWAPGEKLFF	TGCGCCAGCAAATCGAGTTGGGCTCCTGGTGAAAAACTGTTTTTT